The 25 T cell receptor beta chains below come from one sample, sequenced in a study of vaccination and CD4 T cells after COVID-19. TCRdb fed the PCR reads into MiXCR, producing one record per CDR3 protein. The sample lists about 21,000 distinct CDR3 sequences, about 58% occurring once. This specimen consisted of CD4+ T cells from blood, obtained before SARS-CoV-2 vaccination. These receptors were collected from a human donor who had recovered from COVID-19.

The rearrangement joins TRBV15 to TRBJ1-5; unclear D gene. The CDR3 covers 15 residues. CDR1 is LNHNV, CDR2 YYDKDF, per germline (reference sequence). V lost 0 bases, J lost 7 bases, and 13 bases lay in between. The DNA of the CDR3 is TGTGCCACCAGCAGAGATAGGGCAGGAGGACAGCCCCAGCATTTT. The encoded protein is CATSRDRAGGQPQHF. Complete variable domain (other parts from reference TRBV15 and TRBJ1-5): DAMVIQNPRYQVTQFGKPVTLSCSQTLNHNVMYWYQQKSSQAPKLLFHYYDKDFNNEADTPDNFQSRRPNTSFCFLDIRSPGLGDTAMYLCATSRDRAGGQPQHFGDGTRLSIL.

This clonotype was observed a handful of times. DNA of the CDR3: TGTGCCAGCACCCTCCCGGGATCTTTGGCTGAAGCTTTCTTT. This translates into CASTLPGSLAEAFF. This chain uses TRBV6-1 with TRBJ1-1; no reliable D call. The germline gives CDR1 MNHNS, CDR2 SASEGT. The V and J ends lost 7 bases and 6 bases respectively, with 18 bases between them. This CDR3 region has 14 residues.

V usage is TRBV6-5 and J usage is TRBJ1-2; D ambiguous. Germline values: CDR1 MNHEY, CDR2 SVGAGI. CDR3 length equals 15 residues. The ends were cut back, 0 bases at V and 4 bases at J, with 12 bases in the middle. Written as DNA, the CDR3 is TGTGCCAGCAGTTACTCGAGGTTCTCCGGCTATGGCTACACCTTC. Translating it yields CASSYSRFSGYGYTF.

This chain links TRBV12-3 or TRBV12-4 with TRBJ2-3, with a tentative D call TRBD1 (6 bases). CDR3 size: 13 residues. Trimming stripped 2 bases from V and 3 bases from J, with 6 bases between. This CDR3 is CASSLTGTDTQYF. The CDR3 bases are TGTGCCAGCAGTTTAACAGGGACAGATACGCAGTATTTT.

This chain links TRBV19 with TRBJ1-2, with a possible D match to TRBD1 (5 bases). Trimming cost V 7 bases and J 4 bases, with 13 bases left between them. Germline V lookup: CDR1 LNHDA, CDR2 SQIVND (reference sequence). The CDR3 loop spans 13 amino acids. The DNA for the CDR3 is TGTGCCAGTACCACAGGAGCGGGCTATGGCTACACCTTC. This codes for CASTTGAGYGYTF.

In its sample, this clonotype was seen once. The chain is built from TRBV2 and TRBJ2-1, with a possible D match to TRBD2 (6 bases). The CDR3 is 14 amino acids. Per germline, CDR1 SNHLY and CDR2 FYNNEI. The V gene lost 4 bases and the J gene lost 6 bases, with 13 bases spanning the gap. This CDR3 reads CASSVSTSRNEQFF. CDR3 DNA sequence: TGTGCCAGCAGTGTTAGTACTAGCCGCAATGAGCAGTTCTTC.

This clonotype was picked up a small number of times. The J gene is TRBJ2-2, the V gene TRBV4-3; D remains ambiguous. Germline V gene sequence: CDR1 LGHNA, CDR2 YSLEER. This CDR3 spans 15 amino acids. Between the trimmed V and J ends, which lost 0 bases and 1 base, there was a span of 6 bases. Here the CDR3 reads CASSQDWLNTGELFF. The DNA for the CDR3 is TGCGCCAGCAGCCAAGATTGGTTGAACACCGGGGAGCTGTTTTTT.

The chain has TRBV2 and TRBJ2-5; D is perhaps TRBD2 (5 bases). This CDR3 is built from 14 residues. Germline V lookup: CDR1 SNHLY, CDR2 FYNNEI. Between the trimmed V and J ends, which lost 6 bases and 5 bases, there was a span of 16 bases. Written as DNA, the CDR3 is TGTGCCAGCAGGGGGTGGACTGGGCGGGAGACCCAGTACTTC. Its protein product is CASRGWTGRETQYF.

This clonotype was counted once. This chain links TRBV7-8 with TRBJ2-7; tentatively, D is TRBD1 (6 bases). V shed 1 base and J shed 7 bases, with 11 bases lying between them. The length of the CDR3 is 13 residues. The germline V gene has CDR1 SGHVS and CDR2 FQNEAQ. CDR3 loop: CASSLVGGREQYF. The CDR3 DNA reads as TGTGCCAGCAGCTTAGTTGGGGGCAGGGAGCAGTACTTC. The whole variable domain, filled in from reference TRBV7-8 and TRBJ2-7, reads GAGVSQSPRYKVAKRGQDVALRCDPISGHVSLFWYQQALGQGPEFLTYFQNEAQLDKSGLPSDRFFAERPEGSVSTLKIQRTQQEDSAVYLCASSLVGGREQYFGPGTRLTVT.

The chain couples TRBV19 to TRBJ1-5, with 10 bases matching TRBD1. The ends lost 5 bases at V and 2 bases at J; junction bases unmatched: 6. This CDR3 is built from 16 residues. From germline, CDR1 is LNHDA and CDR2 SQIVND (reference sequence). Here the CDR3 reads CASSLLDRGGNQPQHF. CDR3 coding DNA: TGTGCCAGTAGTCTACTGGACAGGGGGGGCAATCAGCCCCAGCATTTT.

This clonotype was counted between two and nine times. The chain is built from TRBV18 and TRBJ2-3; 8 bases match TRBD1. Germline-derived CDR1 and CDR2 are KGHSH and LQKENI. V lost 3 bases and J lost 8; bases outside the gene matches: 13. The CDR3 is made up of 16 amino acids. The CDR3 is CASSPLDRGTLGTQYF. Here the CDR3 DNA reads TGTGCCAGCTCACCCCTAGACAGGGGCACCCTTGGTACGCAGTATTTT.

The CDR3 reads CASTKGQGAYNEQFF. In DNA form, the CDR3 reads TGTGCCAGCACTAAAGGACAGGGGGCCTACAATGAGCAGTTCTTC. This sequence joins TRBV6-1 and TRBJ2-1; 10 bases agree with TRBD1. V gave up 7 bases and J gave up 2 bases; unmatched junction bases: 5. Germline V lookup: CDR1 MNHNS, CDR2 SASEGT. There are 15 residues in the CDR3.

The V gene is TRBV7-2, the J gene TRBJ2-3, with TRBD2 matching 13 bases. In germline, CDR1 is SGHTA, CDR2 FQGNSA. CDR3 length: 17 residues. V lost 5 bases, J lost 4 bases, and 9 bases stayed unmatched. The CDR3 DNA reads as TGTGCCAGCAGCCTGACTAGCGGGAGGATTCGCGCAGATACGCAGTATTTT. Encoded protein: CASSLTSGRIRADTQYF.

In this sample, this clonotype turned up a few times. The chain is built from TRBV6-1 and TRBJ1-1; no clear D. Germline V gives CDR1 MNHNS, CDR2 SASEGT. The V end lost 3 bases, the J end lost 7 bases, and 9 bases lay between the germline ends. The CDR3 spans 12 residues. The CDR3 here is CASSESRDEAFF. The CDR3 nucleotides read TGTGCCAGCAGTGAGAGTCGGGATGAAGCTTTCTTT.

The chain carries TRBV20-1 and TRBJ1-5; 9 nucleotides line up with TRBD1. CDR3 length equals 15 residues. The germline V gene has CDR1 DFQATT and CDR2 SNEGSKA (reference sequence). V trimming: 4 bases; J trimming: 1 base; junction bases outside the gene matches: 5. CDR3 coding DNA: TGCAGTGCTACACAGGGGGCGCCGAGCAATCAGCCCCAGCATTTT. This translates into CSATQGAPSNQPQHF.

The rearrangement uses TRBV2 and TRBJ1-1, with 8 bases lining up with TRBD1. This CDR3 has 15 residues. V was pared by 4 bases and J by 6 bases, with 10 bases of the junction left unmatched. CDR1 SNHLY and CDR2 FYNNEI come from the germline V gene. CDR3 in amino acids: CASSGTGTGEAEAFF. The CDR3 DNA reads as TGTGCCAGCAGTGGGACCGGGACAGGCGAGGCTGAAGCTTTCTTT.

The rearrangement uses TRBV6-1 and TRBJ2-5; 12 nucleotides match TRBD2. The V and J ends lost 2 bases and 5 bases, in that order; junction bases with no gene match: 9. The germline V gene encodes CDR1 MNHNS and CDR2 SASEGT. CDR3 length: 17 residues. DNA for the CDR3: TGTGCCAGCAGTGAAAGGTTGACTAGCGGGAGTGGCGAGACCCAGTACTTC. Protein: CASSERLTSGSGETQYF.

In DNA form, the CDR3 reads TGTGCCAGCAGGTCGACTAGCTACGAGCAGTACTTC. It is translated as CASRSTSYEQYF. This chain links TRBV6-1 with TRBJ2-7, with TRBD2 as a possible D gene (6 bases). Trimming cost V 6 bases and J 3 bases, with 9 bases left between them. The CDR3 covers 12 residues. Per the germline V gene, CDR1 is MNHNS and CDR2 is SASEGT.

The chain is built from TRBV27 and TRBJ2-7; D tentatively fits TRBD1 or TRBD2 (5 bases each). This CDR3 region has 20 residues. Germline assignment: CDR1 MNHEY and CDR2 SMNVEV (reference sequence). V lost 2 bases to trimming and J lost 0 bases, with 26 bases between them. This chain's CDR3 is CASSLEGQGGLQSDSYEQYF. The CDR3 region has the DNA TGTGCCAGCAGTTTAGAGGGGCAGGGTGGCCTCCAATCTGACTCCTACGAGCAGTACTTC.

The CDR3 is CASRNELNTGELFF. Here the CDR3 DNA reads TGTGCCAGCAGGAACGAGTTGAACACCGGGGAGCTGTTTTTT. The chain has TRBV2 and TRBJ2-2; D ambiguous. CDR1 is SNHLY and CDR2 is FYNNEI in the germline V gene. The ends were cut back, 6 bases at V and 1 base at J, with 9 bases in the middle. This CDR3 is 14 amino acids long. The full variable domain, rest sourced from reference TRBV2 and TRBJ2-2, is EPEVTQTPSHQVTQMGQEVILRCVPISNHLYFYWYRQILGQKVEFLVSFYNNEISEKSEIFDDQFSVERPDGSNFTLKIRSTKLEDSAMYFCASRNELNTGELFFGEGSRLTVL.

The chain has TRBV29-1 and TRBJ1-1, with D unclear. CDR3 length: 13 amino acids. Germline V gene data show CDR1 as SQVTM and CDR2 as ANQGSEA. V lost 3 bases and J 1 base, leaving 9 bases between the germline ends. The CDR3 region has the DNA TGCAGCGTTGACACTTACCGGAACACTGAAGCTTTCTTT. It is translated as CSVDTYRNTEAFF. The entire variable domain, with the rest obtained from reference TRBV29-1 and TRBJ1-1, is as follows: SAVISQKPSRDICQRGTSLTIQCQVDSQVTMMFWYRQQPGQSLTLIATANQGSEATYESGFVIDKFPISRPNLTFSTLTVSNMSPEDSSIYLCSVDTYRNTEAFFGQGTRLTVV.

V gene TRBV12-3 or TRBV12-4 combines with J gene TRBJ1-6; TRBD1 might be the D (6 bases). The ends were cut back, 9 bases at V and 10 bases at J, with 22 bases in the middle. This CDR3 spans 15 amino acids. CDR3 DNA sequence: TGTGCCAGTAACAGCGGGGACAAGGATACATCACCCCTCCACTTT. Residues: CASNSGDKDTSPLHF.

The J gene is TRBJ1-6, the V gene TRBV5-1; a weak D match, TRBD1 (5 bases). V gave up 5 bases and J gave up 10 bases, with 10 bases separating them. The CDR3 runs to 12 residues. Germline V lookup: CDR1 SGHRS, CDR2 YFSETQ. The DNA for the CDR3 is TGCGCCAGCAGTGAAGGGGTATCACCCCTCCACTTT. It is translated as CASSEGVSPLHF.

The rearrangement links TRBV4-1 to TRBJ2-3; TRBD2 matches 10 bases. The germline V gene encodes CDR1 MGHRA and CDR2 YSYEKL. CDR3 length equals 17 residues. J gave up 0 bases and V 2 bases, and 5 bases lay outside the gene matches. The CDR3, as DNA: TGCGCCAGCAGCCAACTCCCGGGACTAGCGAGCACAGATACGCAGTATTTT. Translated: CASSQLPGLASTDTQYF.

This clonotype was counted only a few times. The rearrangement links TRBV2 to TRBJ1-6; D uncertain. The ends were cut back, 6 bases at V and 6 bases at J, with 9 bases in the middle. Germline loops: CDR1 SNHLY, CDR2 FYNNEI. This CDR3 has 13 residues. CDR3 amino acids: CASSGQVNSPLHF. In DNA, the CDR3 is TGTGCCAGCAGCGGTCAAGTTAATTCACCCCTCCACTTT.